The present entry profiles one T cell receptor beta chain with its context. The CDR3 is 14 amino acids. Germline V CDR1 and CDR2: SGHTA, FQGNSA. V was pared by 1 base and J by 8 bases, with 12 bases between. The data stem from a study of blood T cell repertoires in COVID-19. Study details: Nucleic acid was either cDNA or gDNA, and it came from T cells, B-cell-depleted T cells, or PBMCs.

Sequenced by immunoSEQ multiplex PCR; TCRdb stores in-frame clones only, minus some. The table lists approximately 85,000 clones, around 89% of them singletons. This chain links TRBV7-2 with TRBJ2-4; D possibly corresponds to TRBD1 (5 bases). This sequence was found in a woman of 80 years or more with active or convalescent COVID-19. The sample consisted of peripheral blood. Written as DNA, the CDR3 is TGTGCCAGCAGCTTAGAACAGGCATGGGACATTCAGTACTTC. Amino acid sequence: CASSLEQAWDIQYF.